The clone carrying this T cell receptor beta chain was counted at least ten times. No antigen is known for it. The sample originates from a study of T cells in Graves' hyperthyroidism and ophthalmopathy. Study findings and constraints: The model anticipated ophthalmopathy a median around six months pre-onset.

The CDR3 extends over 15 amino acids. V lost 1 base and J lost 1, with 11 bases in between. Germline CDR1 is SEHNR and CDR2 is FQNEAQ (reference sequence). Regions amplified from RNA transcripts were the TCR beta CDR3 regions. In the first-round RT-PCR of the TCR CDR3, the HTBI primer set was used. One entry per CDR3 protein, called by TCRdb with MiXCR from the multiplex PCR reads. The sample shows 550,000 to 600,000 distinct CDR3 sequences, approximately 15% of them seen only once. Fresh peripheral blood, approximately 10 ml, yielded the PBMCs. This TCR was sampled from a woman aged 18-35 years with Graves' ophthalmopathy. Sequenced material: blood. This chain links TRBV7-9 with TRBJ2-7; maybe TRBD1 (5 bases). The CDR3 sequence is CASSLGAGRSYEQYF. The CDR3 DNA reads as TGTGCCAGCAGCTTAGGTGCAGGGCGTTCCTACGAGCAGTACTTC.